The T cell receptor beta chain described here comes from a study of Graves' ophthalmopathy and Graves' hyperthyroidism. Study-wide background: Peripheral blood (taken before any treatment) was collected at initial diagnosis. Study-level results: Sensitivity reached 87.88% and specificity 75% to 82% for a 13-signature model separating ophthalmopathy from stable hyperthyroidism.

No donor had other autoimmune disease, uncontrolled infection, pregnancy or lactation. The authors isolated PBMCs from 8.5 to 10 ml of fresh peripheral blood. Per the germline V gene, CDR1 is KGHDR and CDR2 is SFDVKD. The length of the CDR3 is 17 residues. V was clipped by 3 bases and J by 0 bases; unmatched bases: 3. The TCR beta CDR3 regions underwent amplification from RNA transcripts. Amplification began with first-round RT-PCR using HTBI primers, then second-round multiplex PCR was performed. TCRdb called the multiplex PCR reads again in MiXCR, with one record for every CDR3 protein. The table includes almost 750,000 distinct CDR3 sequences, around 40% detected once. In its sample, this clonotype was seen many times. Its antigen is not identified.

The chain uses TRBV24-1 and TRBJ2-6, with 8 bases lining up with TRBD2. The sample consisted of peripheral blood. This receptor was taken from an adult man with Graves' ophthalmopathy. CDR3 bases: TGTGCCACCAGTGATACTAGCGGTAACTCTGGGGCCAACGTCCTGACTTTC. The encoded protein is CATSDTSGNSGANVLTF.